These T cell receptor beta chains were read from a single sample in a study of regulatory T cells in long-lasting Graves disease. TCRdb itself ran the multiplex PCR reads through MiXCR, one entry per CDR3 protein. The repertoire holds roughly 510,000 distinct CDR3 sequences, with roughly 16% as singletons. These same records also appear under a second study, on T cells in Graves' hyperthyroidism and ophthalmopathy.

The sequenced sample was peripheral blood mononuclear cells (PBMCs), obtained at new diagnosis, from a patient treated with antithyroid drugs. Source of these receptors: a young man with Graves disease. CDR3s include the opening cysteine and the closing phenylalanine or tryptophan.

TRBV11-2 CASSARTTEQFF
TRBV6-2/TRBV6-3 CANQPPRANNEQFF
TRBV12-3/TRBV12-4 CASKNRDSSYEQYF
TRBV18 CASSPTGLVSPLHF
TRBV20-1 CSARASGRALGYNEQFF
TRBV20-1 CSARPEDVETQYF
TRBV5-1 CASSSGHPQVGEQFF
TRBV6-4 CASSDGAHQPQHF
TRBV13 CASGLSGGSKGETQYF
TRBV6-5 CASSYAGQGTYGYTF
TRBV5-1 CASRNLAGLTDTQYF
TRBV6-5 CASSYGLASYEQYF
TRBV4-1 CASSQDSPGNTGELFF
TRBV5-1 CASSLGSAKTDTQYF
TRBV11-2 CASRFLGASYEQYF
TRBV5-1 CASSFIPAGETQYF
TRBV27 CASSGLAGGPETQYF
TRBV2 CASGRSPNEKLFF
TRBV3-1 CASSQVRTSVTYEQYF
TRBV28 CASSFREAQYF
TRBV19 CASSVTGATNQPQHF
TRBV19 CASSNDPGVISSYNEQFF
TRBV30 CAWSEGTSGGYEQYF
TRBV2 CASSDFRAGNQPQHF
TRBV28 CASSSGQISYNSPLHF
TRBV12-3/TRBV12-4 CASSFRHLKVNTEAFF
TRBV25-1 CASSDSPWSTGELFF
TRBV28 CASRGGGPIKNNEQFF
TRBV7-2 CASSLSPMGHREQYF
TRBV18 CASSPMAVASSNQPQHF
TRBV12-5 CASGQGFAADTQYF
TRBV12-3/TRBV12-4 CASSSRQREDFF
TRBV6-1 CACSDGTSGRTDTQYF
TRBV30 CARRSENYGYTF
TRBV6-1 CASIKRRRASYEQYF
TRBV12-3/TRBV12-4 CASSHGAFLVSGANVLTF
TRBV5-1 CASSEGTTQETQYF
TRBV6-1 CASRKRGRGDTEAFF
TRBV6-1 CASSRGTGLRYEQFF
TRBV5-1 CASSLNGGMNTEAFF
TRBV12-3/TRBV12-4 CASSLGGGTGGYYSNQPQHF
TRBV16 CASSLQEFEAFF
TRBV7-3 CASSRGPDYEQYF
TRBV5-1 CASNPSASYNEQFF
TRBV2 CASSDLGPSYEQYF
TRBV4-2 CASSQEETYPYNEQFF
TRBV29-1 CSVARVYNSPLHF
TRBV6-1 CASSDPGTGDPYEQYF
TRBV28 CASNRQSLRGTEAFF
TRBV19 CASMRGAGLYGYTF
TRBV6-1 CASRFFQQGVGRNTEAFF
TRBV29-1 CSVEGAGTNTGELFF
TRBV11-1 CASSLSKGGTDTQYF
TRBV7-3 CASSLTGGARDTQYF
TRBV7-9 CASSLAGESGNTIYF
TRBV28 CASSFSATGSGANVLTF
TRBV6-5 CASSLNRRSYNSPLHF
TRBV27 CASSRSLAGGQDNEQFF
TRBV20-1 CSAFGLAGTREQFF